Listed below are T cell receptor beta chains from one sample, sequenced in a study of T-cell reconstitution after alpha-beta-depleted transplantation in children. Using its own MiXCR run on the PCR reads, TCRdb lists one record per CDR3 protein. The repertoire consists of roughly 100,000 distinct CDR3 sequences, with roughly 7.7% occurring once and the leading ten covering 5.5% to 8%. The source material was PBMCs from the stem cell graft donor, sampled from the stem cell graft. These receptors came from a human donor who donated a stem cell graft to a child with congenital amegakaryocytic thrombocytopenia. The CDR3 runs from the conserved cysteine through the conserved F or W. The D gene is left open where the match is weak. Size tells how often a clone was seen (once, few, many) or the class of an expanded clone, and some rows leave it out.

many,.,TRBV5-1,TRBJ2-5,CASSAVQETQYF
many,.,TRBV2,TRBJ2-1,CASRRVTFYNEQFF
many,TRBD1,TRBV5-1,TRBJ2-7,CASSSGTGNYEQYF
many,.,TRBV7-2,TRBJ2-1,CASSLDYGPRQFF
.,.,TRBV5-1,TRBJ2-7,CASSEPPTVVSEQYF
many,.,TRBV6-2/TRBV6-3,TRBJ1-5,CASSKRRGNNQPQHF
many,.,TRBV29-1,TRBJ2-7,CSVDTPGKQYF
many,.,TRBV29-1,TRBJ2-5,CSVDPRTAPQETQYF
many,TRBD2,TRBV5-1,TRBJ2-3,CASRPTSGSFTDTQYF
once,.,TRBV20-1,TRBJ1-1,CSARVVGGLTNTEAFF
.,.,TRBV5-1,TRBJ2-1,CASSLAGREQFF
many,.,TRBV2,TRBJ1-2,CASSEEDVRGYTF
many,.,TRBV4-3,TRBJ2-7,CASSQARLNVNEQYF
many,TRBD1,TRBV4-3,TRBJ2-5,CASSPAGGETQYF
many,TRBD2,TRBV6-5,TRBJ2-3,CASSYSSGGAPDTQYF
many,.,TRBV4-3,TRBJ1-6,CASSQVIHTLNNSPLHF